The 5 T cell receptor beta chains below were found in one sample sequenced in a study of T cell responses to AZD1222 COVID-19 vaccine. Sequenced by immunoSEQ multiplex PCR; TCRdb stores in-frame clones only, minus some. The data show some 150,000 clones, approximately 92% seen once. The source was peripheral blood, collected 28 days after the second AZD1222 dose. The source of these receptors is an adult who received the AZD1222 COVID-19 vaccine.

CDR3 loop: CASSPPGQGYHEQYF. The CDR3 DNA is TGTGCCAGCTCACCACCGGGACAGGGTTACCACGAGCAGTACTTC. V gene TRBV18 combines with J gene TRBJ2-7, with TRBD1 identical over 9 bases. CDR1 and CDR2 from the germline V gene are KGHSH and LQKENI. The CDR3 has 15 residues. With 0 bases clipped from V and 5 bases from J, the junction kept 5 bases outside the gene matches.

The CDR3 region is CASRGWGAAHVTNSYNEQFF. The CDR3 coding sequence is TGTGCCAGTAGAGGATGGGGGGCAGCCCACGTTACCAACTCCTACAATGAGCAGTTCTTC. V is TRBV19 and J is TRBJ2-1; the D gene could be TRBD1 or TRBD2 (6 bases each). Trimming shortened V by 6 bases and J by 0 bases, and 27 bases separated the two germline ends. The CDR3 runs 20 residues. The germline V gene encodes CDR1 LNHDA and CDR2 SQIVND (reference sequence).

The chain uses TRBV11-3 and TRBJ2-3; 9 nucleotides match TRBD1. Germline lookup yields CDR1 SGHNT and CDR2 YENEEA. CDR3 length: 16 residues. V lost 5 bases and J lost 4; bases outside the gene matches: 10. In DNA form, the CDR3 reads TGTGCCAGCAGCCCAGCGGGACAGGGATTTGCAGATACGCAGTATTTT. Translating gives CASSPAGQGFADTQYF.

CDR3 sequence reads: CASSLGQGNYGYTF. CDR3 nucleotides: TGTGCCAGCAGTTTGGGACAGGGTAACTATGGCTACACCTTC. The rearrangement joins TRBV28 to TRBJ1-2, with 9 bases identical to TRBD1. Looked up from germline, CDR1 is MDHEN and CDR2 is SYDVKM. This CDR3 has 14 amino acids. The V gene end was trimmed by 3 bases and the J gene end by 1 base; junction bases not matched to a gene: 0.

For the CDR3, the DNA is TGTGCCAGCCTCAACAGGGGTAGGAACACTGAAGCTTTCTTT. It translates to CASLNRGRNTEAFF. The rearrangement links TRBV28 to TRBJ1-1; 7 bases align to TRBD1. Germline V lookup: CDR1 MDHEN, CDR2 SYDVKM. This CDR3 contains 14 residues. The trim removed 8 bases at V and 1 base at J, leaving 7 bases unmatched.